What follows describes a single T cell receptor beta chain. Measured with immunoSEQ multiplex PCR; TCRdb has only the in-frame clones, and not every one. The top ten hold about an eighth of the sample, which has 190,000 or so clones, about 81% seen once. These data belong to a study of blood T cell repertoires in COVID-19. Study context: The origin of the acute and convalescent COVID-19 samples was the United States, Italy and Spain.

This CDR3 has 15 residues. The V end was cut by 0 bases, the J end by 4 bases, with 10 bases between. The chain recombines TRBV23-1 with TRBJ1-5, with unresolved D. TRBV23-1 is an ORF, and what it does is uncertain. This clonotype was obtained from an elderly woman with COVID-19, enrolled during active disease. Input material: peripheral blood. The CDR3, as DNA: TGCGCCAGCAGTCAATCGGTGGCAGGTAATCAGCCCCAGCATTTT. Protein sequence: CASSQSVAGNQPQHF.